The rows below give T cell receptor beta chains drawn from one sample of a study of beta chain features in type 1 diabetes. Produced via immunoSEQ multiplex PCR; TCRdb's table is partial and in-frame only. The data show 250,000 to 350,000 clones, over 12% seen once. The sequenced sample was naive CD4+ T cells from blood. These receptors were obtained from a man aged 18 to 35 with type 1 diabetes. CDR3s include the opening cysteine and the closing phenylalanine or tryptophan. The D gene is left open where the match is weak. Some rows have no size entry. The others give once, few or many, or a class for an expanded clone.

D gene	V gene	clone size	J gene	CDR3 protein	CDR3 DNA
NA	TRBV2	NA	TRBJ2-5	CASRVYSSEETQYF	TGTGCCAGCAGGGTGTACAGCTCAGAAGAGACCCAGTACTTC
NA	TRBV2	NA	TRBJ2-5	CASSVRGRQETQYF	TGTGCCAGCAGTGTACGGGGGAGGCAAGAGACCCAGTACTTC
NA	TRBV7-2	few	TRBJ2-5	CASREKSGQETQYF	TGTGCCAGCCGGGAAAAATCAGGCCAAGAGACCCAGTACTTC
TRBD1	TRBV5-1	NA	TRBJ2-7	CASSYGQGRYEQYF	TGCGCCAGCAGCTACGGACAGGGGCGGTACGAGCAGTACTTC
NA	TRBV7-2	few	TRBJ2-7	CASPTSSYEQYF	TGTGCCAGCCCCACTAGCTCCTACGAGCAGTACTTC
TRBD1	TRBV6-4	NA	TRBJ2-3	CASSEDRATDTQYF	TGTGCCAGCAGTGAAGACAGGGCCACAGATACGCAGTATTTT
TRBD1	TRBV23-1	NA	TRBJ2-7	CASSQSGTGFFPHYEQYF	TGCGCCAGCAGTCAATCCGGGACAGGGTTCTTCCCCCACTACGAGCAGTACTTC
TRBD1	TRBV29-1	NA	TRBJ1-1	CSTGQGRGTEAFF	TGCAGCACCGGACAGGGGAGGGGAACTGAAGCTTTCTTT
TRBD1	TRBV7-9	NA	TRBJ1-1	CASSRRTGKAEAFF	TGTGCCAGCAGCCGACGGACAGGGAAGGCTGAAGCTTTCTTT
NA	TRBV7-2	NA	TRBJ2-7	CASSLSPRDSYEQYF	TGTGCCAGCAGCCTTTCCCCCAGGGACTCCTACGAGCAGTACTTC
TRBD1	TRBV28	few	TRBJ2-3	CASSRGTGSTDTQYF	TGTGCCAGCAGCCGCGGGACAGGGAGCACAGATACGCAGTATTTT
TRBD2	TRBV2	few	TRBJ2-3	CASTAGGPRSQYF	TGTGCCAGCACAGCGGGGGGGCCCCGATCGCAGTATTTT
NA	TRBV9	NA	TRBJ2-3	CASSVGIQGGLTDTQYF	TGTGCCAGCAGCGTAGGGATCCAGGGAGGTTTAACAGATACGCAGTATTTT
NA	TRBV28	NA	TRBJ2-7	CASSLTGYEQYF	TGTGCCAGCAGTTTGACGGGGTACGAGCAGTACTTC
TRBD2	TRBV29-1	NA	TRBJ2-7	CSAPRLAGVSEQYF	TGCAGCGCCCCCAGACTAGCGGGAGTTTCCGAGCAGTACTTC
NA	TRBV21-1	few	TRBJ2-4	CASSKAVDRDGTKNIQYF	TGTGCCAGCAGCAAAGCCGTAGACAGGGATGGAACCAAAAACATTCAGTACTTC
NA	TRBV6-1	NA	TRBJ2-5	CASKPSQETQYF	TGTGCCAGCAAACCTAGCCAAGAGACCCAGTACTTC
NA	TRBV15	few	TRBJ1-1	CATSSDPGRMNTEAFF	TGTGCCACCAGCAGCGACCCGGGGAGAATGAACACTGAAGCTTTCTTT
TRBD1	TRBV28	few	TRBJ1-1	CASSPPVTGGTEAFF	TGTGCCAGCAGTCCCCCAGTCACAGGGGGCACTGAAGCTTTCTTT
NA	TRBV10-3	NA	TRBJ2-3	CAISETGPDTQYF	TGTGCCATCAGTGAAACAGGGCCAGATACGCAGTATTTT
TRBD2	TRBV28	few	TRBJ2-1	CASSLGTRGGDEQFF	TGTGCCAGCAGTTTGGGGACTAGGGGCGGAGATGAGCAGTTCTTC
TRBD1	TRBV7-9	once	TRBJ2-7	CASSGRDRIYEQYF	TGTGCCAGCAGCGGCCGGGACAGGATCTACGAGCAGTACTTC
NA	TRBV28	NA	TRBJ1-1	CASRLWTGRAEAFF	TGTGCCAGCAGACTCTGGACGGGAAGGGCTGAAGCTTTCTTT
NA	TRBV6-5	NA	TRBJ2-3	CASATGLHSTDTQYF	TGTGCCAGCGCAACGGGACTTCACAGCACAGATACGCAGTATTTT
NA	TRBV28	few	TRBJ2-5	CASSPPGNQETQYF	TGTGCCAGCAGTCCACCGGGGAATCAAGAGACCCAGTACTTC
TRBD1	TRBV19	once	TRBJ2-3	CASADRGVTDTQYF	TGTGCCAGTGCCGACAGGGGCGTAACAGATACGCAGTATTTT
NA	TRBV5-1	NA	TRBJ2-7	CASSLEGTYEQYF	TGCGCCAGCAGCTTGGAGGGGACCTACGAGCAGTACTTC
TRBD1	TRBV7-9	NA	TRBJ1-2	CASSRRGLNGYTF	TGTGCCAGCAGCCGCAGGGGGCTTAATGGCTACACCTTC
TRBD1	TRBV5-1	few	TRBJ2-5	CASSFLTGTQETQYF	TGCGCCAGCAGCTTCTTGACAGGGACACAAGAGACCCAGTACTTC
TRBD2	TRBV7-2	few	TRBJ2-2	CASSFGGLAVTGELFF	TGTGCCAGCAGCTTTGGGGGACTAGCGGTTACCGGGGAGCTGTTTTTT
TRBD1	TRBV2	NA	TRBJ2-7	CASSEFSLTGGEQYF	TGTGCCAGCAGTGAGTTTTCCCTAACAGGGGGCGAGCAGTACTTC
TRBD2	TRBV5-1	few	TRBJ2-1	CASSLAAGVSYNEQFF	TGCGCCAGCAGCTTGGCGGCGGGAGTCTCCTACAATGAGCAGTTCTTC
NA	TRBV6-5	few	TRBJ2-7	CASRQGGGNEQYF	TGTGCCAGCAGGCAGGGGGGCGGCAACGAGCAGTACTTC
NA	TRBV29-1	NA	TRBJ1-1	CSVEGLRENTEAFF	TGCAGCGTTGAAGGCTTGCGGGAGAACACTGAAGCTTTCTTT
NA	TRBV7-2	NA	TRBJ1-2	CASSLIGVDGYTF	TGTGCCAGCAGCTTAATAGGGGTAGACGGCTACACCTTC
TRBD1	TRBV5-1	few	TRBJ2-6	CASSLLGQDSGANVLTF	TGCGCCAGCAGCTTACTGGGACAGGACTCTGGGGCCAACGTCCTGACTTTC
TRBD1	TRBV28	NA	TRBJ2-7	CASTPPGTGGFYEQYF	TGTGCCAGCACCCCCCCCGGGACAGGGGGCTTTTACGAGCAGTACTTC
TRBD1	TRBV23-1	NA	TRBJ1-1	CASTPGTDTEAFF	TGCGCCAGCACCCCAGGGACAGACACTGAAGCTTTCTTT
TRBD1	TRBV30	few	TRBJ2-7	CAWEGQGGRSYEQYF	TGTGCCTGGGAGGGACAGGGGGGGCGCTCCTACGAGCAGTACTTC
TRBD1	TRBV7-9	few	TRBJ2-2	CASSLNRGSTGELFF	TGTGCCAGCAGCTTAAACAGGGGGTCGACCGGGGAGCTGTTTTTT
NA	TRBV23-1	NA	TRBJ2-7	CANHILNRVLPYEQYF	TGCGCCAACCACATCTTAAACAGGGTTCTCCCCTACGAGCAGTACTTC
NA	TRBV30	NA	TRBJ1-5	CAWSVPGGNQPQHF	TGTGCCTGGAGTGTACCGGGTGGCAATCAGCCCCAGCATTTT
NA	TRBV5-1	few	TRBJ2-7	CASSLAATGEQYF	TGCGCCAGCAGCTTGGCCGCGACGGGGGAGCAGTACTTC
NA	TRBV15	NA	TRBJ2-2	CATSSPSAGNTGELFF	TGTGCCACCAGCAGCCCTAGCGCGGGGAACACCGGGGAGCTGTTTTTT
TRBD1	TRBV5-4	NA	TRBJ1-2	CASSLVTGGADGYTF	TGTGCCAGCAGCTTGGTGACAGGGGGAGCTGATGGCTACACCTTC
TRBD2	TRBV25-1	NA	TRBJ2-3	CASSELTRDYRNTQYF	TGTGCCAGCAGTGAACTGACGCGGGACTATCGAAATACGCAGTATTTT
NA	TRBV5-1	few	TRBJ2-5	CASSLDSGYETQYF	TGCGCCAGCAGCTTGGACTCAGGGTACGAGACCCAGTACTTC
NA	TRBV6-5	few	TRBJ2-2	CASSWAFQNTGELFF	TGTGCCAGCAGCTGGGCCTTCCAAAACACCGGGGAGCTGTTTTTT
NA	TRBV29-1	NA	TRBJ2-3	CSVGVGRRDRDTQYF	TGCAGCGTTGGCGTAGGTAGGCGGGACAGAGATACGCAGTATTTT
NA	TRBV11-2	NA	TRBJ2-3	CASSLRSGTDTQYF	TGTGCCAGCAGCTTAAGGAGCGGCACAGATACGCAGTATTTT
TRBD1	TRBV7-2	few	TRBJ1-1	CATHRGWDTEAFF	TGTGCCACGCACAGGGGATGGGACACTGAAGCTTTCTTT
NA	TRBV27	few	TRBJ1-2	CASSLTRGGDGYTF	TGTGCCAGCAGTCTCACCAGGGGAGGGGATGGCTACACCTTC
NA	TRBV7-2	few	TRBJ2-3	CASSSAYSTDTQYF	TGTGCCAGCAGCTCCGCCTACAGCACAGATACGCAGTATTTT
TRBD2	TRBV5-1	few	TRBJ2-3	CASSLTAGGADTQYF	TGCGCCAGCAGCTTGACTGCGGGAGGAGCAGATACGCAGTATTTT
NA	TRBV19	NA	TRBJ1-1	CATFYNTEAFF	TGTGCCACTTTCTACAACACTGAAGCTTTCTTT
TRBD2	TRBV30	few	TRBJ2-1	CAWSVKLAGTNEQFF	TGTGCCTGGAGTGTAAAACTAGCGGGAACAAATGAGCAGTTCTTC
TRBD2	TRBV28	NA	TRBJ2-1	CGTSGSSYNEQFF	TGTGGGACTAGCGGCAGCTCCTACAATGAGCAGTTCTTC